Sequencing of this T cell receptor beta chain was carried out in a study of technical replicates of blood from a handful of donors. Here immunoSEQ multiplex PCR was the method, and the copy in TCRdb shows in-frame clones only, minus some. The data show fewer than 90,000 clones, 85% to 95% seen once. The material sequenced was T cells isolated from PBMCs. The sequence was collected from a human donor in good health.

CDR3 DNA sequence: TGCGCCAGCAGCGACTCCCCGTTTGCCATGAACACTGAAGCTTTCTTT. Protein: CASSDSPFAMNTEAFF. The chain uses TRBV5-1 and TRBJ1-1; D unresolved. The ends were cut back, 4 bases at V and 0 bases at J, with 16 bases in the middle. Per the germline V gene, CDR1 is SGHRS and CDR2 is YFSETQ. The CDR3 spans 16 residues.